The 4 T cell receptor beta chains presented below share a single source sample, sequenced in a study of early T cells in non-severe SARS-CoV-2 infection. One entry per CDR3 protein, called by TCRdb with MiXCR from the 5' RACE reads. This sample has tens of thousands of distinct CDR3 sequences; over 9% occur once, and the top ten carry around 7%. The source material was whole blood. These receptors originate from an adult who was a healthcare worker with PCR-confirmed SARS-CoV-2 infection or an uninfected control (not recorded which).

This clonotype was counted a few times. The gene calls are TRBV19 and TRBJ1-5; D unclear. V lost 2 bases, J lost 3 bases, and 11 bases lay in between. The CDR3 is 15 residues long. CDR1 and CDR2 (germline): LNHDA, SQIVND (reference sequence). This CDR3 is CASSILRGTNQPQHF. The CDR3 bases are TGTGCCAGTAGTATATTGCGGGGTACCAATCAGCCCCAGCATTTT.

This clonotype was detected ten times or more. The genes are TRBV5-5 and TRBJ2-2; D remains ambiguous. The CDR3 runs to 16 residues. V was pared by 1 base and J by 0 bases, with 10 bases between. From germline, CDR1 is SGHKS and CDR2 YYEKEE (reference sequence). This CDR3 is CASSLSPSANTGELFF. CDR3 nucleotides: TGTGCCAGCAGCTTGAGTCCCTCCGCGAACACCGGGGAGCTGTTTTTT.

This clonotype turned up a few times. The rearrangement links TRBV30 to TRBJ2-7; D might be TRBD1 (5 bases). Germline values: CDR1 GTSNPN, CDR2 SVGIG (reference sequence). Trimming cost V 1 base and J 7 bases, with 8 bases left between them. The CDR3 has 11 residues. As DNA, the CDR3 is TGTGCCTGGAGTGACCGGACAGAGCAGTACTTC. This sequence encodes CAWSDRTEQYF.

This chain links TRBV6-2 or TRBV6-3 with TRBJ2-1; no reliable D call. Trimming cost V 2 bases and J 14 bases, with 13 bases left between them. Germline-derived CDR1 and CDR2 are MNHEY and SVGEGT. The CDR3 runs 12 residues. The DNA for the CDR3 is TGTGCCAGCAGTTACGCAAGGCTAGAGGAGTTCTTC. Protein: CASSYARLEEFF.